This TCR beta chain was captured by sequencing in a study of T cells in Graves' hyperthyroidism and ophthalmopathy. The CDR3 extends over 14 amino acids. V was clipped by 5 bases and J by 2 bases, with 13 bases between them. The germline gives CDR1 SGHAT, CDR2 FQNNGV. As concerns this clonotype: A much larger clone lies a single base off, so this may be a read error.

TCR beta CDR3 regions were amplified from RNA. HTBI primers were used for first-round RT-PCR of the TCR CDR3. TCRdb reprocessed the multiplex PCR reads via MiXCR and lists one record per CDR3 protein. The data hold 550,000 to 850,000 distinct CDR3 sequences, with roughly a sixth observed a single time. The sequence derives from a woman between 45 and 65 years old with Graves' hyperthyroidism that later progressed to Graves' ophthalmopathy. The sample consisted of blood. J is TRBJ2-7 and V is TRBV11-2; D gene unclear. CDR3 loop: CASSHDMGPYEQYF. CDR3 DNA sequence: TGTGCCAGCAGCCACGACATGGGCCCCTACGAGCAGTACTTC.